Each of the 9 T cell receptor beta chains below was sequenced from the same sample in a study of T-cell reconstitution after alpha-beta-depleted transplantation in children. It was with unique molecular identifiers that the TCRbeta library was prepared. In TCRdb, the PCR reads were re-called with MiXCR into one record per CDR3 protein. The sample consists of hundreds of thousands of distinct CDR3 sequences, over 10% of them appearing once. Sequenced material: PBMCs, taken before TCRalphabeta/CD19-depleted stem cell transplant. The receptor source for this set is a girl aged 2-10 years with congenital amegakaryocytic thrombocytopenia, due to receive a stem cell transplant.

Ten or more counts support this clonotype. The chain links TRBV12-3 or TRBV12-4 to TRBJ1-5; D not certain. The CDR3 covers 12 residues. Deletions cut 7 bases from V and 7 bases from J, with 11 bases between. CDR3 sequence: CASMAGYQPQHF. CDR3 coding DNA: TGTGCCAGCATGGCAGGCTACCAGCCCCAGCATTTT.

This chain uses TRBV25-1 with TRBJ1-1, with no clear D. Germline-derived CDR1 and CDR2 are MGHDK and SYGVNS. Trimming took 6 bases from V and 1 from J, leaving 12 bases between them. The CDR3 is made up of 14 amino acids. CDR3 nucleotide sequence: TGTGCCAGCAGCGCGCAATGGGGGAACACTGAAGCTTTCTTT. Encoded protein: CASSAQWGNTEAFF.

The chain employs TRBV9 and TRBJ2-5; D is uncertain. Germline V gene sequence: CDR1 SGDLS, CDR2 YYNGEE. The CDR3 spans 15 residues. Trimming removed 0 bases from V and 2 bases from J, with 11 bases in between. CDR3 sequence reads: CASSVGSVLQETQYF. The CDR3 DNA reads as TGTGCCAGCAGCGTAGGGAGCGTTTTGCAAGAGACCCAGTACTTC.

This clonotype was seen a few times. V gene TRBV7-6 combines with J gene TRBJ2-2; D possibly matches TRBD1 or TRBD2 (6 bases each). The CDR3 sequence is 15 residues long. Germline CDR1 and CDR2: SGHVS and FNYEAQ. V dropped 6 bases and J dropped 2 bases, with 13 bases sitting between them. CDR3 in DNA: TGTGCCAGCAGTCGCCCGGGGGCTAACACCGGGGAGCTGTTTTTT. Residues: CASSRPGANTGELFF.

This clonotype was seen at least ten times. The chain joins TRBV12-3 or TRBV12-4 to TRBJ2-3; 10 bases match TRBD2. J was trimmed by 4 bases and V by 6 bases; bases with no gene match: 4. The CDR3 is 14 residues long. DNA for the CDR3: TGTGCCAGCAGCAAGCGGGAGGGCTCAGATACGCAGTATTTT. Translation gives CASSKREGSDTQYF.

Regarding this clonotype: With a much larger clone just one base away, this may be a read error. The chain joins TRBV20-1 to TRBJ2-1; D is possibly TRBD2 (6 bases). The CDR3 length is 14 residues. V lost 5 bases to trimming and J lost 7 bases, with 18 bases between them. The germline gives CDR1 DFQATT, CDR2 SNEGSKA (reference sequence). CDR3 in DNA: TGCAGTGCTCCTGGAGGGTACCCACTAAATGAGCAGTTCTTC. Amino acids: CSAPGGYPLNEQFF.

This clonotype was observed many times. This chain's CDR3 is CASSQLISGELFF. The CDR3 nucleotides read TGTGCCAGCAGCCAATTAATCTCAGGGGAGCTGTTTTTT. The chain recombines TRBV7-8 with TRBJ2-2; D not resolved. CDR1 is SGHVS, CDR2 FQNEAQ, per germline. CDR3 length equals 13 residues. V was trimmed by 5 bases and J by 8 bases, leaving 12 bases between them.

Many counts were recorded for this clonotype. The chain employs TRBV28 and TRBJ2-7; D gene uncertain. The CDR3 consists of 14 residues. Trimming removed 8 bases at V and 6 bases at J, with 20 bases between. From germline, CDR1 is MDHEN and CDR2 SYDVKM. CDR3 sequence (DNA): TGTGCCAGCGGTGTCTTAGGGCCGAATGGCGAGCAGTACTTC. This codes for CASGVLGPNGEQYF.

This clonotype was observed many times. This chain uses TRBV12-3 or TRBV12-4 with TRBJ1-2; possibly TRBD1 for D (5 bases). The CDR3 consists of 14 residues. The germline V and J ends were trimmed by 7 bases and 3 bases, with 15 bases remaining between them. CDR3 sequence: CASTLGGFDYGYTF. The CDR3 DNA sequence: TGTGCCAGCACCTTGGGGGGTTTCGACTATGGCTACACCTTC.